The next 9 T cell receptor beta chains were all read from a single sample in a study of regulatory T cells in long-lasting Graves disease. The authors built TCR beta libraries using iRepertoire HTBI primers and Arm-PCR of CDR3 regions. TCRdb re-called the multiplex PCR reads through MiXCR, storing one row per CDR3 protein. The sample yields hundreds of thousands of distinct CDR3 sequences, about 16% seen once. Described time point: newly diagnosed GD, antithyroid drugs for less than 3 months. PBMC RNA was the source of the TCR library. This sample also belongs to another study, concerning T cells in Graves' hyperthyroidism and ophthalmopathy.

The sample was peripheral blood mononuclear cells (PBMCs), taken at new diagnosis, from a patient treated with antithyroid drugs. These receptor sequences come from a woman aged 35 to 60 with Graves disease.

This clonotype was found a few times. J is TRBJ2-7 and V is TRBV30, with a weak D call TRBD1 (6 bases). The CDR3 runs 15 residues. Trimming pared 0 bases from V and 6 bases from J, leaving 18 bases between. The germline CDR1 and CDR2 sequences are GTSNPN and SVGIG (reference sequence). CDR3 residues: CAWSVRGRQAGEQYF. In DNA, the CDR3 is TGTGCCTGGAGTGTACGGGGCCGACAGGCGGGCGAGCAGTACTTC.

This sequence joins TRBV19 and TRBJ2-5, with TRBD1 identical over 10 bases. The CDR3 has 15 residues. The V segment lost 3 bases and the J segment 4 bases; nucleotides outside the gene matches: 5. Looked up from germline, CDR1 is LNHDA and CDR2 is SQIVND (reference sequence). In nucleotides, the CDR3 is TGTGCCAGTAGTATCCCGGGACAGGGGACAGAGACCCAGTACTTC. Amino acids: CASSIPGQGTETQYF.

This clonotype was seen many times. This chain connects TRBV2 to TRBJ2-5; 7 positions agree with TRBD1. The junction had 7 bases not matched to a gene; V was cut back by 8 bases and J by 1 base. Germline CDR1 and CDR2: SNHLY and FYNNEI. The CDR3 totals 14 residues. Written as DNA, the CDR3 is TGTGCCAGCGAGATCGACAGGGTCCAAGAGACCCAGTACTTC. Translating it yields CASEIDRVQETQYF.

Note on this clonotype: A far larger clone lies a single base away; this is likely a read error. J is TRBJ2-1 and V is TRBV2; 9 bases match TRBD2. The last part of the DNA fits TRBJ2-5 better; the J call may be wrong. Germline-derived CDR1 and CDR2 are SNHLY and FYNNEI. The CDR3 totals 15 residues. The CDR3 DNA reads as TGTGCCAGCAGAGATAGCGGGGGAGCCGGAGAGGCCCAGTACTTC. As protein: CASRDSGGAGEAQYF.

This clonotype was detected ten times or more. The gene calls are TRBV20-1 and TRBJ1-1; 8 bases are a match to TRBD1. This CDR3 spans 14 amino acids. V lost 1 base and J lost 1; bases outside the gene matches: 2. Germline CDR1 and CDR2: DFQATT and SNEGSKA (reference sequence). The CDR3 here is CSARVDRGNTEAFF. The DNA of the CDR3 is TGCAGTGCTAGAGTCGACAGGGGGAACACTGAAGCTTTCTTT.

This clonotype came up a few times. This chain joins TRBV5-1 and TRBJ1-4; the D is unclear. Germline CDR1 and CDR2: SGHRS and YFSETQ. V gave up 5 bases and J gave up 3 bases, with 8 bases separating them. This CDR3 spans 13 amino acids. CDR3 sequence: CASRGPANEKLFF. The CDR3 DNA reads TGCGCCAGCAGGGGTCCGGCTAATGAAAAACTGTTTTTT.

In this sample, this clonotype turned up a few times. The chain is built from TRBV19 and TRBJ1-1; D possibly corresponds to TRBD1 (5 bases). V lost 10 bases, J lost 3 bases, and 18 bases lay in between. The CDR3 loop spans 14 amino acids. CDR1 is LNHDA, CDR2 SQIVND, per germline (reference sequence). The CDR3 nucleotides read TGTGCCACTTTTTCGGGACCGGGGGACACTGAAGCTTTCTTT. This gives the protein CATFSGPGDTEAFF. The full variable domain, in which reference TRBV19 and TRBJ1-1 provide the parts outside the CDR3, is DGGITQSPKYLFRKEGQNVTLSCEQNLNHDAMYWYRQDPGQGLRLIYYSQIVNDFQKGDIAEGYSVSREKKESFPLTVTSAQKNPTAFYLCATFSGPGDTEAFFGQGTRLTVV.

This clonotype was observed a handful of times. The rearrangement links TRBV27 to TRBJ1-2, with D possibly matching TRBD1 (5 bases). The CDR3 sequence is 11 residues long. V gave up 7 bases and J gave up 8 bases, with 11 bases separating them. CDR1 and CDR2 from the germline V gene are MNHEY and SMNVEV (reference sequence). The CDR3 DNA is TGTGCCAGCACCGCAGGGCAGGGCTACACCTTC. Translation: CASTAGQGYTF.

The gene calls are TRBV7-6 and TRBJ1-1, with 7 bases aligning to TRBD1. This CDR3 comprises 16 residues. Per germline, CDR1 SGHVS and CDR2 FNYEAQ. With 3 bases clipped from V and 0 bases from J, the junction kept 7 bases outside the gene matches. The CDR3 is CASSLATGTVNTEAFF. The CDR3 nucleotides read TGTGCCAGCAGCTTGGCCACCGGGACAGTGAACACTGAAGCTTTCTTT. The full variable domain, its missing parts supplied by reference TRBV7-6 and TRBJ1-1, is GAGVSQSPRYKVTKRGQDVALRCDPISGHVSLYWYRQALGQGPEFLTYFNYEAQQDKSGLPNDRFSAERPEGSISTLTIQRTEQRDSAMYRCASSLATGTVNTEAFFGQGTRLTVV.